Presented here are 21 T cell receptor beta chains from one specimen sequenced in a study of cytomegalovirus exposure and HLA in healthy donors. Vbeta (60) and Jbeta (13) primers were used in the PCR. Assay used: immunoSEQ multiplex PCR; TCRdb lists only in-frame clones, some missing. Found here are 70,000 to 95,000 clones, 70% to 80% of them singletons; the top ten hold about 3%. Specimen: PBMCs. The receptors originated from a man in his fifties in good health and CMV-seronegative.

This chain joins TRBV7-9 and TRBJ2-1, with TRBD2 matching 9 bases. Germline CDR1 is SEHNR and CDR2 is FQNEAQ (reference sequence). V lost 5 bases, J lost 6 bases, and 8 bases stayed unmatched. CDR3 length: 15 residues. The CDR3 region is CASSPWGSGGNEQFF. DNA of the CDR3: TGTGCCAGCAGCCCCTGGGGTAGCGGGGGCAATGAGCAGTTCTTC.

Comments on this clone: The same CDR3 can be traced to other DNA sequences in this sample. This chain connects TRBV15 to TRBJ2-7; TRBD1 might be the D (6 bases). This CDR3 region has 14 residues. The V end was cut by 0 bases, the J end by 3 bases, with 9 bases between. CDR1 and CDR2 (germline): LNHNV, YYDKDF (reference sequence). The CDR3: CATSRDRGSYEQYF. The CDR3 bases are TGTGCCACCAGCAGAGACAGGGGAAGCTACGAGCAGTACTTC.

This chain uses TRBV7-2 with TRBJ1-3; 10 nucleotides agree with TRBD1. CDR3 length equals 17 residues. Germline V gene lookup returns CDR1 SGHTA and CDR2 FQGNSA. The J segment lost 3 bases and the V segment lost 0 bases, leaving 5 bases of the junction unmatched. The CDR3 is CASSLAGQGFGGNTIYF. CDR3 coding DNA: TGTGCCAGCAGCTTAGCGGGACAGGGGTTCGGTGGAAACACCATATATTTT.

V is TRBV18 and J is TRBJ1-1; TRBD1 might be the D (6 bases). The CDR3 covers 16 residues. Germline loops: CDR1 KGHSH, CDR2 LQKENI. V lost 1 base to trimming and J lost 5 bases, with 17 bases between them. The CDR3 sequence is CASSPLDGGARTEAFF. For the CDR3, the DNA is TGTGCCAGCTCACCACTCGATGGGGGGGCGCGTACTGAAGCTTTCTTT.

The V and J genes are TRBV6-5 and TRBJ1-1, with a weak D call TRBD1 (6 bases). Per germline, CDR1 MNHEY and CDR2 SVGAGI. This CDR3 spans 13 amino acids. Trimming stripped 7 bases from V and 9 bases from J, with 18 bases between. The DNA of the CDR3 is TGTGCCAGCACGATTCCAGGGGCCGGTAAAGCTTTCTTT. Amino acid sequence: CASTIPGAGKAFF.

The chain uses TRBV5-6 and TRBJ1-1; D not resolved. The CDR3 length is 14 residues. Germline V CDR1 and CDR2: SGHDT, YYEEEE. Trimming removed 6 bases at V and 0 bases at J, with 12 bases between. The CDR3 loop reads CASTLSMLNTEAFF. In DNA, the CDR3 is TGTGCCAGCACCCTGAGCATGCTGAACACTGAAGCTTTCTTT.

The chain couples TRBV4-1 to TRBJ2-1, with 11 bases that match TRBD2. Trimming at V came to 3 bases and at J to 3 bases, leaving 4 bases not matched to a gene. The germline CDR1 and CDR2 sequences are MGHRA and YSYEKL. The length of the CDR3 is 16 residues. The CDR3 region is CASSQAGTSGYNEQFF. In nucleotides, the CDR3 is TGCGCCAGCAGCCAGGCCGGGACTAGCGGCTACAATGAGCAGTTCTTC.

The gene calls are TRBV18 and TRBJ1-5; possibly TRBD1 for D (5 bases). The CDR3 totals 15 residues. V was cut by 2 bases and J by 4 bases, with 12 bases left in between. Germline CDR1 is KGHSH and CDR2 is LQKENI. The CDR3 loop is CASSPFSTENQPQHF. The CDR3 nucleotides read TGTGCCAGCTCACCATTCTCGACAGAGAATCAGCCCCAGCATTTT.

The V call is TRBV5-1, the J call TRBJ1-4; D is unresolved. CDR1 is SGHRS and CDR2 is YFSETQ in the germline V gene. There are 17 residues in the CDR3. V lost 4 bases and J lost 0, with 16 bases in between. The CDR3 coding sequence is TGCGCCAGCAGCCCCGGAGGGCGACTTACAACTAATGAAAAACTGTTTTTT. Its translation: CASSPGGRLTTNEKLFF.

This clone was found once. This same CDR3 is encoded by further DNA sequences in the sample. This chain links TRBV27 with TRBJ1-6, with D maybe TRBD1 (6 bases). The V gene lost 6 bases and the J gene lost 7 bases, with 13 bases spanning the gap. Germline V gene data show CDR1 as MNHEY and CDR2 as SMNVEV (reference sequence). This CDR3 has 14 amino acids. The CDR3 reads CASSPGQQNSPLHF. CDR3 coding DNA: TGTGCCAGCAGCCCAGGACAGCAGAATTCACCCCTCCACTTT.

This clone showed up just a few times. The rearrangement links TRBV4-3 to TRBJ2-2; 10 nucleotides line up with TRBD2. Germline-derived CDR1 and CDR2 are LGHNA and YSLEER. This CDR3 has 17 residues. Trimming took 3 bases from V and 6 from J; bases not matched to a gene: 10. The DNA of the CDR3 is TGCGCCAGCAGCCACCTTGCTAGCGGGGGTTATTCCGGGGAGCTGTTTTTT. Encoded protein: CASSHLASGGYSGELFF.

V is TRBV5-6 and J is TRBJ2-4; D perhaps matches TRBD1 (6 bases). Trimming cost V 2 bases and J 13 bases, with 13 bases left between them. This CDR3 is 12 amino acids long. CDR1 SGHDT and CDR2 YYEEEE come from the germline V gene. The CDR3, as DNA: TGTGCCAGCAGCTTAGGGGGTAGGAGACAGTACTTC. Amino acid sequence: CASSLGGRRQYF.

The V call is TRBV7-2, the J call TRBJ1-1, with D perhaps TRBD1 (5 bases). From germline, CDR1 is SGHTA and CDR2 FQGNSA. V gave up 2 bases and J gave up 2 bases, with 12 bases separating them. The CDR3 contains 15 residues. CDR3 nucleotide sequence: TGTGCCAGCAGCTTACAGGGCAGCCTTAACACTGAAGCTTTCTTT. Residues: CASSLQGSLNTEAFF.

The chain uses TRBV15 and TRBJ1-1; the D is unclear. The germline CDR1 and CDR2 sequences are LNHNV and YYDKDF (reference sequence). With 0 bases removed from V and 8 bases from J, the gap between germline ends came to 13 bases. This CDR3 spans 14 amino acids. The CDR3 here is CATSRDYKAVEAFF. The CDR3 DNA is TGTGCCACCAGCAGAGATTATAAAGCTGTAGAAGCTTTCTTT.

There are many counts of this clone. Distinct nucleotide sequences in the sample also encode this CDR3. The chain has TRBV19 and TRBJ2-2; D possibly corresponds to TRBD2 (5 bases). The CDR3 consists of 14 residues. The V and J ends lost 5 bases and 4 bases respectively, with 11 bases between them. The germline V gene has CDR1 LNHDA and CDR2 SQIVND (reference sequence). CDR3 nucleotides: TGTGCCAGTAGTCCCTCACGGGGCACCGGGGAGCTGTTTTTT. Translating it yields CASSPSRGTGELFF.

This chain links TRBV12-5 with TRBJ1-1; D gene unclear. Germline values: CDR1 LGHNT, CDR2 FRNRAP. Trimming took 1 base from V and 4 from J, leaving 10 bases between them. This CDR3 comprises 14 residues. In DNA, the CDR3 is TGTGCTAGTGGTTTGGGAGGGTCGGGCACTGAAGCTTTCTTT. Its translation: CASGLGGSGTEAFF. The complete variable domain, with remaining parts taken from reference TRBV12-5 and TRBJ1-1, reads DARVTQTPRHKVTEMGQEVTMRCQPILGHNTVFWYRQTMMQGLELLAYFRNRAPLDDSGMPKDRFSAEMPDATLATLKIQPSEPRDSAVYFCASGLGGSGTEAFFGQGTRLTVV.

In this sample, this clone turned up a few times. The chain carries TRBV15 and TRBJ2-2; perhaps TRBD1 as D (6 bases). This CDR3 comprises 14 residues. Trimming stripped 7 bases from V and 1 base from J, with 10 bases between. CDR1 is LNHNV and CDR2 is YYDKDF in the germline V gene (reference sequence). The CDR3 here is CATKGHLNTGELFF. Written as DNA, the CDR3 is TGTGCCACCAAGGGACACCTGAACACCGGGGAGCTGTTTTTT.

The chain employs TRBV4-2 and TRBJ1-6; D remains ambiguous. Germline V gene sequence: CDR1 LGHNA, CDR2 YNFKEQ. V lost 0 bases and J 9 bases, leaving 15 bases between the germline ends. This CDR3 has 16 residues. Written as DNA, the CDR3 is TGTGCCAGCAGCCAAGAGGAGAGACGCACGGGTTCACCCCTCCACTTT. Protein sequence: CASSQEERRTGSPLHF.

Here the CDR3 DNA reads TGTGCCAGCAGTGAGATTCGGGAGCAGTACTTC. This encodes CASSEIREQYF. The gene calls are TRBV6-1 and TRBJ2-7; no definite D call. Trimming removed 3 bases at V and 7 bases at J, with 7 bases between. The CDR3 covers 11 residues. Per germline, CDR1 MNHNS and CDR2 SASEGT.

The rearrangement links TRBV19 to TRBJ2-2; 10 bases line up with TRBD2. With 10 bases clipped from V and 0 bases from J, the junction kept 5 bases outside the gene matches. The CDR3 is 15 amino acids. In germline, CDR1 is LNHDA, CDR2 SQIVND (reference sequence). CDR3 DNA sequence: TGTGCCACAAAAAGCGGGGGGGCGAACACCGGGGAGCTGTTTTTT. Amino acids: CATKSGGANTGELFF.

The chain has TRBV5-6 and TRBJ2-5; TRBD1 matches at 12 bases. The CDR3 runs 16 residues. J lost 4 bases, V lost 3 bases, and 7 bases had no gene match. From germline, CDR1 is SGHDT and CDR2 YYEEEE. In DNA form, the CDR3 reads TGTGCCAGCAGCTACCCCGGGACAGGGGGCGGAGAGACCCAGTACTTC. Translating gives CASSYPGTGGGETQYF.